One sample yielded the 21 T cell receptor beta chains listed below, sequenced in a study of blood T cell repertoires in COVID-19 (dated by TCRdb to the early 2020s). Library preparation used the immunoSEQ multiplex PCR assay. TCRdb took over this immuneACCESS table, retaining in-frame rearrangements with V and J assigned. Such tables are incomplete; in checked studies, under half of the missing clones stem from an unresolved V gene, and the remainder is unexplained. The sample table holds 150,000 to 250,000 clones, of which roughly 82% were seen once. The top ten hold approximately 10% of the sample. Sequences were obtained from PBMCs or T cells enriched from blood (not recorded which). These receptors all stem from a man aged 40-50 years who had recovered from COVID-19.

The chain employs TRBV6-5 and TRBJ1-2; D not resolved. This CDR3 is 15 amino acids long. With 7 bases removed from V and 4 bases from J, the gap between germline ends came to 19 bases. Germline CDR1 is MNHEY and CDR2 is SVGAGI. The CDR3, as DNA: TGTGCCAGCAAACTCGAGTGGTCTGTTGCCTATGGCTACACCTTC. The encoded protein is CASKLEWSVAYGYTF.

V is TRBV10-3 and J is TRBJ2-5; D perhaps matches TRBD1 (6 bases). Germline CDR1 reads ENHRY; CDR2 reads SYGVKD. Trimming removed 4 bases at V and 5 bases at J, with 20 bases between. CDR3 size: 16 residues. The CDR3 bases are TGTGCCATCAGTGGGGGCTCTAACAGGGTTTCGGAGACCCAGTACTTC. Residues: CAISGGSNRVSETQYF.

This rearrangement joins TRBV25-1 to TRBJ2-1; tentatively, D is TRBD1 (5 bases). The germline V gene has CDR1 MGHDK and CDR2 SYGVNS. Trimming shortened V by 5 bases and J by 3 bases, and 11 bases separated the two germline ends. The CDR3 consists of 14 residues. The CDR3 bases are TGTGCCAGCAGTTTAGGGGTCGGCTACAATGAGCAGTTCTTC. Translating gives CASSLGVGYNEQFF.

The chain has TRBV21-1 and TRBJ2-2; no check of the table's D call, TRBD2, against the DNA was made. TRBV21-1 is marked as a pseudogene. The CDR3 extends over 23 amino acids. CDR3 loop: CASSKARPAGTSGRPDGTGELFF. For the CDR3, the DNA is TGTGCCAGCAGCAAAGCCCGCCCCGCGGGGACTAGCGGGAGGCCTGACGGGACCGGGGAGCTGTTTTTT.

This clone was found once. This chain uses TRBV12-2 with TRBJ1-5. TRBV12-2 is annotated as a pseudogene. The CDR3 spans 14 residues. Here the CDR3 reads CASRPREVNQPQHF. The CDR3 DNA sequence: TGTGCAAGTCGGCCTCGGGAGGTCAATCAGCCCCAGCATTTT.

The chain carries TRBV4-2 and TRBJ1-4; D remains ambiguous. Trimming cost V 0 bases and J 2 bases, with 7 bases left between them. Germline values: CDR1 LGHNA, CDR2 YNFKEQ. CDR3 length equals 15 residues. CDR3 residues: CASSQDSTTNEKLFF. The DNA of the CDR3 is TGTGCCAGCAGCCAAGACAGTACCACTAATGAAAAACTGTTTTTT.

The V call is TRBV9, the J call TRBJ2-1, with a tentative D call TRBD2 (5 bases). CDR1 is SGDLS, CDR2 YYNGEE, per germline. The CDR3 has 14 residues. Trimming took off 4 bases at V and 4 bases at J, with 12 bases between the two ends. CDR3 DNA: TGTGCCAGCAGCTTCCGGACTGATTACAATGAGCAGTTCTTC. Translation gives CASSFRTDYNEQFF. Filled out from reference TRBV9 and TRBJ2-1, the complete variable domain reads DSGVTQTPKHLITATGQRVTLRCSPRSGDLSVYWYQQSLDQGLQFLIQYYNGEERAKGNILERFSAQQFPDLHSELNLSSLELGDSALYFCASSFRTDYNEQFFGPGTRLTVL.

The V gene is TRBV5-5, the J gene TRBJ2-7; 13 nucleotides agree with TRBD2. CDR3 length equals 17 residues. Germline CDR1 is SGHKS and CDR2 is YYEKEE (reference sequence). V lost 5 bases, J lost 7 bases, and 15 bases stayed unmatched. The CDR3, as DNA: TGTGCCAGCAGTCTGAGGGGGACTAGCGGGAATCCTACGGAGCAGTACTTC. Protein: CASSLRGTSGNPTEQYF.

This chain connects TRBV10-3 to TRBJ1-1; D call uncertain. The CDR3 is 15 amino acids. Germline V lookup: CDR1 ENHRY, CDR2 SYGVKD. The V end lost 3 bases, the J end lost 4 bases, and 15 bases lay between the germline ends. The chain's CDR3 is CAISEFWGVGTEAFF. The DNA of the CDR3 is TGTGCCATCAGTGAATTTTGGGGAGTTGGCACTGAAGCTTTCTTT.

The chain carries TRBV28 and TRBJ1-1; TRBD1 aligns across 7 bases. The CDR3 consists of 18 residues. The germline V gene has CDR1 MDHEN and CDR2 SYDVKM. V lost 8 bases to trimming and J lost 5 bases; unmatched junction nucleotides: 23. The CDR3 protein is CASSSRPHRQGGRTEAFF. The CDR3, as DNA: TGTGCCAGCTCGTCCAGGCCCCATCGACAGGGAGGTCGAACTGAAGCTTTCTTT.

This chain uses TRBV6-2 or TRBV6-3 with TRBJ1-1; TRBD1 matches at 7 bases. Germline CDR1 reads MNHEY; CDR2 reads SVGEGT. The V segment lost 5 bases and the J segment 4 bases; nucleotides outside the gene matches: 10. There are 15 residues in the CDR3. The chain's CDR3 is CASSPPTGRSTEAFF. CDR3 DNA: TGTGCCAGCAGTCCCCCGACAGGGCGTAGCACTGAAGCTTTCTTT.

The J gene is TRBJ2-1, the V gene TRBV10-2, with a tentative D call TRBD2 (6 bases). There are 16 residues in the CDR3. Deletions cut 3 bases from V and 15 bases from J, with 27 bases between. CDR1 WSHSY and CDR2 SAAADI come from the germline V gene. CDR3 in amino acids: CASSDSKTRGSPMRFF. The CDR3 DNA reads as TGCGCCAGCAGTGACTCAAAGACTAGAGGGTCCCCGATGCGGTTCTTC.

The J gene is TRBJ2-3, the V gene TRBV5-1, with 10 bases lining up with TRBD2. Germline V gene sequence: CDR1 SGHRS, CDR2 YFSETQ. Unmatched junction bases numbered 4, after V lost 1 base and J lost 5 bases. The CDR3 loop spans 15 amino acids. The CDR3 protein is CASSLSGRALDTQYF. CDR3 nucleotide sequence: TGCGCCAGCAGCTTGAGCGGGAGGGCCCTAGATACGCAGTATTTT. Together with reference TRBV5-1 and TRBJ2-3, the CDR3 gives the full variable domain: KAGVTQTPRYLIKTRGQQVTLSCSPISGHRSVSWYQQTPGQGLQFLFEYFSETQRNKGNFPGRFSGRQFSNSRSEMNVSTLELGDSALYLCASSLSGRALDTQYFGPGTRLTVL.

V and J are TRBV4-2 and TRBJ1-1, with 7 positions matching TRBD1. V gave up 0 bases and J gave up 1 base; unmatched junction bases: 2. CDR3 size: 15 residues. Germline V CDR1 and CDR2: LGHNA, YNFKEQ. CDR3 sequence reads: CASSQERGQNTEAFF. CDR3 nucleotide sequence: TGTGCCAGCAGCCAAGAGAGGGGGCAGAACACTGAAGCTTTCTTT.

This chain joins TRBV10-3 and TRBJ2-7, with 8 bases fitting TRBD2. CDR1 ENHRY and CDR2 SYGVKD come from the germline V gene. This CDR3 spans 13 amino acids. V was clipped by 2 bases and J by 7 bases; unmatched bases: 4. The chain's CDR3 is CAISETSGKEQYV. For the CDR3, the DNA is TGTGCCATCAGTGAGACTAGCGGAAAGGAGCAGTACGTC.

The rearrangement links TRBV3-1 (or the pseudogene TRBV3-2) to TRBJ1-1; maybe TRBD1 (5 bases). The CDR3 loop spans 14 amino acids. Trimming cost V 5 bases and J 0 bases, with 10 bases left between them. Germline-derived CDR1 and CDR2 are LGHDT and YNNKEL (reference sequence). DNA for the CDR3: TGTGCCAGCAGCGCTCAGGGTCTGAACACTGAAGCTTTCTTT. This sequence encodes CASSAQGLNTEAFF.

The chain has TRBV9 and TRBJ2-1; tentative D call: TRBD2 (5 bases). V gave up 2 bases and J gave up 7 bases, with 25 bases separating them. The CDR3 length is 18 residues. The germline gives CDR1 SGDLS, CDR2 YYNGEE. The CDR3 DNA sequence: TGTGCCAGCAGCGTTCGCAACCTCCCCGAGGGCCCTCGGAATGAGCAGTTCTTC. It is translated as CASSVRNLPEGPRNEQFF.

The rearrangement joins TRBV9 to TRBJ2-5, with 9 bases lining up with TRBD1. Germline CDR1 SGDLS, CDR2 YYNGEE. CDR3 length: 15 amino acids. V lost 2 bases and J lost 2; bases outside the gene matches: 4. Here the CDR3 DNA reads TGTGCCAGCAGCGTCGGGACAGGGCGACAAGAGACCCAGTACTTC. As protein: CASSVGTGRQETQYF.

The genes are TRBV4-1 and TRBJ1-2; the D is unclear. The CDR3 spans 18 residues. V was cut by 1 base and J by 1 base, with 19 bases left in between. Germline lookup yields CDR1 MGHRA and CDR2 YSYEKL. The CDR3 coding sequence is TGCGCCAGCAGCCAAGGAACCACTCACTCCCCTCTTAACTATGGCTACACCTTC. Encoded protein: CASSQGTTHSPLNYGYTF.

This rearrangement joins TRBV2 to TRBJ2-1; 11 bases map to TRBD1. The V segment lost 1 base and the J segment 7 bases; nucleotides outside the gene matches: 6. Germline CDR1 SNHLY, CDR2 FYNNEI. The CDR3 sequence is 16 residues long. CDR3 nucleotides: TGTGCCAGCAGTGAAGGTGGGACAGGGGGTGGTAATGAGCAGTTCTTC. It translates to CASSEGGTGGGNEQFF.

This clone has just one count. The chain combines TRBV5-8 with TRBJ2-5; D gene unclear. Looked up from germline, CDR1 is SGHTS and CDR2 is YDEGEE. Trimming removed 3 bases from V and 4 bases from J, with 19 bases in between. CDR3 length: 16 residues. For the CDR3, the DNA is TGTGCCAGCAGCTCTGGCGGATTACCCCCGGGAGAGACCCAGTACTTC. Its protein is CASSSGGLPPGETQYF. Full variable domain (rest looked up from reference TRBV5-8 and TRBJ2-5): EAGVTQSPTHLIKTRGQQATLRCSPISGHTSVYWYQQALGLGLQFLLWYDEGEERNRGNFPPRFSGRQFPNYSSELNVNALELEDSALYLCASSSGGLPPGETQYFGPGTRLLVL.